This T cell receptor (beta chain) was retrieved from a study of blood T cell repertoires in COVID-19 (TCRdb year 2020). Describing the broader study: Collaborator samples came from the United States, Italy and Spain and covered acute and convalescent phases of COVID-19. The prospective study material was composed of cDNA or gDNA derived from T cells, B-cell-depleted T cells, or PBMCs. Deeply sampled blood TCRbeta repertoires from subjects exposed to, actively infected with, or recovered from COVID-19 were included in the dataset. The repertoires were released in a freely available public database meant as a resource for research on the immune response to SARS-CoV-2. Samples were obtained from the ongoing ImmuneRACE study (first 160 participants) and from over a thousand subjects provided by 6 global collaborators. A de-identified subject ID, COVID-19 status, age in years and sex were almost always included in the sample metadata. HLA class I and class II types, where available, came from metadata supplied by the sample provider rather than from assay-based typing. Overall study outcomes, separate from this receptor: How much clinical and demographic metadata was included differed by source and by participant, and the metadata was provided uncurated.

The CDR3 measures 15 amino acids from cysteine to phenylalanine. Only the CDR3 DNA is retained, 45 bases long and in frame from the first base. V lost 0 bases and J lost 4 bases; the stretch between them is 13 bases long. The germline V gene specifies SGHDN as CDR1 and FVKESK as CDR2. About this clone itself: The antigen this receptor binds is unknown. No per-base quality is available; no much larger clone lies one base away.

The collaborating institutions used their own protocols to collect whole blood in K2EDTA tubes. For TCRbeta analysis, collaborators shipped samples as frozen whole blood, isolated PBMCs, or DNA extracted from either of those sample types. The immunoSEQ Assay, a bias-controlled multiplex PCR, was used to amplify TCRbeta CDR3 regions from genomic DNA. Per the source publication's procedure: Within the assay, amplification of reference gene primers was used to estimate how many nucleated cells each sample contained. To quantify the absolute abundance of each unique TCRbeta CDR3 rearrangement, sequence reads were collapsed and filtered. For each sample, productive Simpson clonality was calculated by taking the square root of Simpson's diversity index across productive rearrangements. Drawn from immuneACCESS, this table holds only the in-frame rearrangements with V and J called that TCRdb kept. Clones are partly lost; checked studies trace under half to an unresolved V gene and leave the rest unexplained. D and trimming come from the DNA, and the V and J calls and clone size come from that table. In this sample the table shows 110,000 to 150,000 clones, around 81% of which occur a single time. Together, the top ten hold around 8.4% of the sample.

The clonotype was recovered from a human donor in a cohort sampled during active COVID-19. Sequenced sample: peripheral blood. The chain joins TRBV14 to TRBJ2-7, with a weak D call of TRBD2 (6 bases match). The sequenced DNA: TGTGCCAGCAGCCAAGAAGCGTCAGGGAGGTACGAGCAGTACTTC. It is translated as CASSQEASGRYEQYF.